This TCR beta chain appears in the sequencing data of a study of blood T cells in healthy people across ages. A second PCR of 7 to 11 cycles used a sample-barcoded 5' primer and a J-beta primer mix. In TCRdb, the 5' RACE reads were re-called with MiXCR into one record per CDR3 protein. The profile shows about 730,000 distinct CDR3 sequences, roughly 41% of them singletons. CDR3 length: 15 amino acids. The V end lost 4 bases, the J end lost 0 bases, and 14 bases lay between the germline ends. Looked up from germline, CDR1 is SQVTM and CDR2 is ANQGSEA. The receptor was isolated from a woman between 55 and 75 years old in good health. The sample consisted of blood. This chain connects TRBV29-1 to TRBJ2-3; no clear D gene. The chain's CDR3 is CSVVPWADSTDTQYF. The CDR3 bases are TGCAGCGTTGTCCCTTGGGCGGATAGCACAGATACGCAGTATTTT.